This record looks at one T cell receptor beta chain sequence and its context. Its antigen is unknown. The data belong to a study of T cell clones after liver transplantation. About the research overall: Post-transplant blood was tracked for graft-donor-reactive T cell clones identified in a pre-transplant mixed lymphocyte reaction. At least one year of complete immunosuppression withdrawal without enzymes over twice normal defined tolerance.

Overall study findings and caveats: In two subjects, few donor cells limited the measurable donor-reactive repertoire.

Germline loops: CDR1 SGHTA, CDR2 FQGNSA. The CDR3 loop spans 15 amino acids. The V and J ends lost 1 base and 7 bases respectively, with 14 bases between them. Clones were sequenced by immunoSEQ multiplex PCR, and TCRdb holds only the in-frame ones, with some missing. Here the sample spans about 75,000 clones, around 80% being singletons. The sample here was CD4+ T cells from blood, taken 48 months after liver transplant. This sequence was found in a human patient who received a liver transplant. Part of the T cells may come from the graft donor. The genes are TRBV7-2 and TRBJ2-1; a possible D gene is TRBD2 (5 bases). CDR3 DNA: TGTGCCAGCAGCTTAGATTCGGGGTCTCCGAATGAGCAGTTCTTC. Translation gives CASSLDSGSPNEQFF.